The T cell receptor beta chain described here comes from a study of cytomegalovirus exposure and HLA in healthy donors. Study observations and caveats: Later analysis demonstrated an association between a missense DCLRE1C variant and TCR beta V- and J-gene trimming. Presence/absence comparisons presumed near-even sequencing depth among donors.

Vbeta (60) and Jbeta (13) primers were used in the PCR. Measured with immunoSEQ multiplex PCR; TCRdb has only the in-frame clones, and not every one. The profile covers 150,000 to 180,000 clones, with around 84% appearing a single time and roughly 2.4% taken by the ten largest. Points on this clone: Antigen: not known.

In germline, CDR1 is DFQATT, CDR2 SNEGSKA (reference sequence). The CDR3 sequence is 11 residues long. The TCR was taken from a woman aged 18-30 years in good health and CMV-seronegative. The sample consisted of PBMCs. The J gene is TRBJ1-1, the V gene TRBV20-1; D possibly corresponds to TRBD1 (6 bases). The CDR3 DNA reads TGCAGCGGGATGGGGGCAGGTGAAGCTTTCTTT. The encoded protein is CSGMGAGEAFF.